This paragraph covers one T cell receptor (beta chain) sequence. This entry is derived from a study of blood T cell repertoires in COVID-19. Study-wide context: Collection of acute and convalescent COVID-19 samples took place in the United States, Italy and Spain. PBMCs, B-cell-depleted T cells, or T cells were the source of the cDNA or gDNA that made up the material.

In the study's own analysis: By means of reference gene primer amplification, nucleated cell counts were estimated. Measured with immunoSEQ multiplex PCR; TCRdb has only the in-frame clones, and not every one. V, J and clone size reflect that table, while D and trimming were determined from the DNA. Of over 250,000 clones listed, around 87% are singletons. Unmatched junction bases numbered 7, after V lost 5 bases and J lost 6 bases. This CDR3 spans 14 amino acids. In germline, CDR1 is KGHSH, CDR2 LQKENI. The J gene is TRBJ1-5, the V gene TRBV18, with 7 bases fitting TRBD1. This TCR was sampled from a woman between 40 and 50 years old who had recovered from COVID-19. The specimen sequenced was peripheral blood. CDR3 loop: CASSSDRVGQPQHF. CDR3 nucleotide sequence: TGTGCCAGCTCATCCGACAGGGTCGGTCAGCCCCAGCATTTT.